These 30 T cell receptor beta chains originate from one sample sequenced in a study of vaccination effects on CD4 cells after COVID-19. ViraFEST assay sequencing came after antigen-specific CD4+ T cells were expanded with viral peptide pools. After less than 11 days in culture, the CD4+ T cells were isolated. PCR showed that the person got SARS-CoV-2 infection at some point between March and December 2020. Which antigens these TCRs recognize remains unknown. Data came from immunoSEQ multiplex PCR; TCRdb stores just in-frame clones and leaves some out. The sample contains about 45,000 clones, under 80% of which appear only once. The sample in question was CD4+ T cells from PBMCs cultured with a peptide pool, obtained before COVID-19 vaccination. The receptors here all came from a human donor who had a prior SARS-CoV-2 infection.

The rearrangement links TRBV15 to TRBJ1-2; tentatively, D is TRBD1 (6 bases). The CDR3 loop spans 16 amino acids. Germline CDR1 LNHNV, CDR2 YYDKDF (reference sequence). Trimming left V 0 bases short and J 0 bases short, with 11 bases between. CDR3 sequence (DNA): TGTGCCACCAGCAGAGATCTAAGGGGGGCTAACTATGGCTACACCTTC. Translating gives CATSRDLRGANYGYTF.

This chain links TRBV3-1 (or the pseudogene TRBV3-2) with TRBJ2-2; D is uncertain. Deletions cut 3 bases from V and 5 bases from J, with 7 bases between. Germline V gene sequence: CDR1 LGHDT, CDR2 YNNKEL (reference sequence). This CDR3 contains 13 residues. The CDR3 nucleotides read TGTGCCAGCAGCCATCAGCCGACCGGGGAGCTGTTTTTT. Amino acids: CASSHQPTGELFF.

The chain is built from TRBV9 and TRBJ2-7; possibly TRBD1 for D (5 bases). CDR1 SGDLS and CDR2 YYNGEE come from the germline V gene. The CDR3 runs to 16 residues. V was cut by 1 base and J by 7 bases, with 21 bases left in between. In DNA form, the CDR3 reads TGTGCCAGCAGCGTAATGGGGCCATCGAATCTTCGGGAGCAGTACTTC. Its protein product is CASSVMGPSNLREQYF.

This clone was recorded a few times. J is TRBJ2-2 and V is TRBV6-2 or TRBV6-3; 10 nucleotides match TRBD1. V shed 2 bases, J shed 6 bases, and the junction held 9 bases outside the gene matches. The CDR3 has 17 amino acids. Germline lookup yields CDR1 MNHEY and CDR2 SVGEGT. CDR3 coding DNA: TGTGCCAGCAGTTACATCTTGGGACAGGGGTACCCCGGGGAGCTGTTTTTT. Residues: CASSYILGQGYPGELFF.

This clone was seen only once. The V gene is TRBV7-8, the J gene TRBJ2-3; the D gene could be TRBD1 or TRBD2 (5 bases each). The CDR3 loop spans 15 amino acids. Per the germline V gene, CDR1 is SGHVS and CDR2 is FQNEAQ. V lost 2 bases and J lost 3, with 12 bases in between. CDR3 coding DNA: TGTGCCAGCAGCTTACGTACGGGACCAACAGATACGCAGTATTTT. It is translated as CASSLRTGPTDTQYF.

The chain employs TRBV18 and TRBJ2-1, with D perhaps TRBD2 (5 bases). V lost 7 bases to trimming and J lost 2 bases, with 9 bases between them. The V gene's germline CDR1 is KGHSH and CDR2 LQKENI. The CDR3 length is 13 residues. The CDR3 DNA reads TGTGCCAGCTGCACCGGGGCCTACAATGAGCAGTTCTTC. The encoded protein is CASCTGAYNEQFF. Using reference TRBV18 and TRBJ2-1 for the parts outside the CDR3, the full variable domain is NAGVMQNPRHLVRRRGQEARLRCSPMKGHSHVYWYRQLPEEGLKFMVYLQKENIIDESGMPKERFSAEFPKEGPSILRIQQVVRGDSAAYFCASCTGAYNEQFFGPGTRLTVL.

The rearrangement joins TRBV4-3 to TRBJ1-2, with a tentative D call TRBD1 (5 bases). Trimming shortened V by 1 base and J by 3 bases, and 24 bases separated the two germline ends. Germline V lookup: CDR1 LGHNA, CDR2 YSLEER. The CDR3 is 19 amino acids. CDR3 sequence reads: CASSQARNLNVGDYYGYTF. CDR3 sequence (DNA): TGCGCCAGCAGCCAAGCCCGTAATTTAAATGTGGGGGATTACTATGGCTACACCTTC.

The chain is built from TRBV10-3 and TRBJ1-5; tentatively, D is TRBD1 (5 bases). The CDR3 is 16 amino acids. The V and J ends lost 0 bases and 3 bases respectively, with 12 bases between them. The V gene's germline CDR1 is ENHRY and CDR2 SYGVKD. DNA for the CDR3: TGTGCCATCAGTGAGTCTGAGACTGGGGCCAATCAGCCCCAGCATTTT. Encoded protein: CAISESETGANQPQHF.

In its sample, this clone was seen a few times. The V gene is TRBV2, the J gene TRBJ2-3; the match to TRBD2 covers 9 bases. CDR1 SNHLY and CDR2 FYNNEI come from the germline V gene. Trimming cost V 6 bases and J 4 bases; bases outside gene matches: 11. There are 16 residues in the CDR3. CDR3 sequence: CASRTPFSGGADTQYF. The DNA for the CDR3 is TGTGCCAGCAGGACTCCCTTTAGCGGGGGAGCAGATACGCAGTATTTT.

The genes are TRBV4-1 and TRBJ1-2; 7 bases align to TRBD1. V shed 3 bases, J shed 2 bases, and the junction held 0 bases outside the gene matches. CDR1 is MGHRA and CDR2 is YSYEKL in the germline V gene. This CDR3 region has 13 residues. Here the CDR3 reads CASSQTGNYGYTF. The DNA of the CDR3 is TGCGCCAGCAGCCAGACAGGGAACTATGGCTACACCTTC.

This rearrangement joins TRBV3-1 (or the pseudogene TRBV3-2) to TRBJ2-3, with D hard to call. CDR1 is LGHDT, CDR2 YNNKEL, per germline (reference sequence). V lost 1 base, J lost 1 base, and 12 bases lay in between. CDR3 size: 16 residues. CDR3 region: CASSQGFGSGTDTQYF. The CDR3 DNA reads as TGTGCCAGCAGCCAAGGATTCGGAAGCGGCACAGATACGCAGTATTTT.

This clone has a single count. The rearrangement links TRBV6-6 to TRBJ2-7, with a weak D call TRBD1 (5 bases). The CDR3 length is 16 residues. CDR1 MNHNY and CDR2 SVGAGI come from the germline V gene (reference sequence). V dropped 0 bases and J dropped 0 bases, with 12 bases sitting between them. CDR3 region: CASSYSPGPSSYEQYF. CDR3 coding DNA: TGTGCCAGCAGTTACTCTCCAGGGCCGAGCTCCTACGAGCAGTACTTC.

CDR3 in DNA: TGTGCCTGGAGTGTACTGCGCGGGGGGCACGGTACGCAGTATTTT. Translation gives CAWSVLRGGHGTQYF. The chain couples TRBV30 to TRBJ2-3; TRBD2 matches 8 bases. The CDR3 spans 15 residues. CDR1 and CDR2 from the germline V gene are GTSNPN and SVGIG (reference sequence). The V gene end was trimmed by 0 bases and the J gene end by 8 bases; junction bases not matched to a gene: 10.

In this sample, this clone turned up once. The rearrangement uses TRBV27 and TRBJ2-1; D gene uncertain. The CDR3 runs to 17 residues. V was pared by 3 bases and J by 5 bases, with 20 bases between. CDR1 is MNHEY, CDR2 SMNVEV, per germline (reference sequence). Here the CDR3 DNA reads TGTGCCAGCAGTTTCATTGTGGGCGCTTCCCCCCACAATGAGCAGTTCTTC. Translation: CASSFIVGASPHNEQFF.

This clone was detected once. The chain carries TRBV5-1 and TRBJ2-2; D is unclear. This CDR3 has 14 amino acids. V dropped 0 bases and J dropped 5 bases, with 8 bases sitting between them. Looked up from germline, CDR1 is SGHRS and CDR2 is YFSETQ. The CDR3 is CASSLAQGTGELFF. The CDR3 bases are TGCGCCAGCAGCTTGGCTCAAGGGACCGGGGAGCTGTTTTTT. The full variable domain, with the rest looked up from reference TRBV5-1 and TRBJ2-2, is KAGVTQTPRYLIKTRGQQVTLSCSPISGHRSVSWYQQTPGQGLQFLFEYFSETQRNKGNFPGRFSGRQFSNSRSEMNVSTLELGDSALYLCASSLAQGTGELFFGEGSRLTVL.

The rearrangement joins TRBV11-2 to TRBJ2-1; D is unresolved. Trimming took off 0 bases at V and 0 bases at J, with 9 bases between the two ends. Per the germline V gene, CDR1 is SGHAT and CDR2 is FQNNGV. The CDR3 covers 16 residues. The CDR3 nucleotides read TGTGCCAGCAGCTTAGAAGGCTTTAGCTCCTACAATGAGCAGTTCTTC. This codes for CASSLEGFSSYNEQFF.

The V call is TRBV19, the J call TRBJ1-1; D call uncertain. V lost 6 bases to trimming and J lost 5 bases, with 19 bases between them. The CDR3 covers 15 residues. Germline V CDR1 and CDR2: LNHDA, SQIVND (reference sequence). The CDR3: CASSYSWRKVTEAFF. CDR3 coding DNA: TGTGCCAGTAGCTATAGTTGGCGAAAGGTAACTGAAGCTTTCTTT.

This clone was detected only once. This chain connects TRBV5-4 to TRBJ1-2, with TRBD1 matching 7 bases. The CDR3 spans 14 residues. V was pared by 3 bases and J by 2 bases, with 4 bases of the junction left unmatched. Germline values: CDR1 SGHNT, CDR2 YYREEE (reference sequence). CDR3 DNA: TGTGCCAGCAGCTCCCGACAGGGCAACTATGGCTACACCTTC. Translating gives CASSSRQGNYGYTF.

This chain joins TRBV5-4 and TRBJ1-4; 7 nucleotides line up with TRBD1. The CDR3 is 15 amino acids. CDR1 SGHNT and CDR2 YYREEE come from the germline V gene (reference sequence). The V segment lost 3 bases and the J segment 2 bases; nucleotides outside the gene matches: 4. CDR3 bases: TGTGCCAGCAGCTCAGGGGGTAGTACTAATGAAAAACTGTTTTTT. As protein: CASSSGGSTNEKLFF.

The rearrangement uses TRBV5-1 and TRBJ2-1, with D possibly being TRBD1 or TRBD2 (6 bases each). This CDR3 is built from 15 residues. From germline, CDR1 is SGHRS and CDR2 YFSETQ. The V gene lost 4 bases and the J gene lost 13 bases, with 24 bases spanning the gap. The CDR3, as DNA: TGCGCCAGCAGCCGGGTGGGGGGCTCGATCGCCCGACAGTTCTTC. This encodes CASSRVGGSIARQFF.

The chain has TRBV7-8 and TRBJ2-2; TRBD2 matches at 9 bases. V trimming: 3 bases; J trimming: 3 bases; junction bases outside the gene matches: 8. CDR1 and CDR2 from the germline V gene are SGHVS and FQNEAQ. This CDR3 region has 17 residues. Here the CDR3 reads CASSFEAGGLHTGELFF. The CDR3 region has the DNA TGTGCCAGCAGCTTTGAAGCGGGGGGTTTGCACACCGGGGAGCTGTTTTTT. The whole variable domain, remainder taken from reference TRBV7-8 and TRBJ2-2, is GAGVSQSPRYKVAKRGQDVALRCDPISGHVSLFWYQQALGQGPEFLTYFQNEAQLDKSGLPSDRFFAERPEGSVSTLKIQRTQQEDSAVYLCASSFEAGGLHTGELFFGEGSRLTVL.

The chain is built from TRBV5-4 and TRBJ2-1; TRBD2 agrees at 9 bases. The V and J ends lost 5 bases and 7 bases, in that order; junction bases with no gene match: 7. Germline V gene sequence: CDR1 SGHNT, CDR2 YYREEE (reference sequence). The CDR3 is made up of 14 amino acids. The CDR3, as DNA: TGTGCCAGCAGGGTTGGCGGGGGGGGAAATGAGCAGTTCTTC. It is translated as CASRVGGGGNEQFF.

The chain recombines TRBV20-1 with TRBJ2-1; D remains unclear. CDR3 length equals 16 residues. The V gene's germline CDR1 is DFQATT and CDR2 SNEGSKA (reference sequence). Trimming shortened V by 3 bases and J by 0 bases, and 15 bases separated the two germline ends. The CDR3 DNA follows: TGCAGTGCTAGTTCCACTTTGGGGAACTCCTACAATGAGCAGTTCTTC. Translation gives CSASSTLGNSYNEQFF.

This clone was counted once. Relative to the germline gene, one junction end is altered; a read error may explain this. V gene TRBV12-3 or TRBV12-4 combines with J gene TRBJ1-1; no definite D call. CDR3 length: 13 residues. The CDR3 region has the DNA TGTGCCAGCAGCTTAGGTCCGAACACTGAAGCTTTCTTT. This translates into CASSLGPNTEAFF.

The J gene is TRBJ2-7, the V gene TRBV29-1, with TRBD2 matching over 9 bases. Trimming cost V 2 bases and J 7 bases; bases outside gene matches: 9. CDR3 length: 14 residues. Per the germline V gene, CDR1 is SQVTM and CDR2 is ANQGSEA. The CDR3 DNA reads TGCAGCGTTGAAAAGGTAGCGGGAGCTGGGGAGCAGTACTTC. Its protein is CSVEKVAGAGEQYF.

This chain joins TRBV7-9 and TRBJ1-3, with TRBD1 as a possible D gene (5 bases). The V gene lost 3 bases and the J gene lost 0 bases, with 12 bases spanning the gap. The CDR3 spans 16 residues. The germline V gene has CDR1 SEHNR and CDR2 FQNEAQ (reference sequence). The CDR3 sequence: CASSLGGRNSGNTIYF. CDR3 nucleotide sequence: TGTGCCAGCAGCTTGGGGGGACGTAACTCTGGAAACACCATATATTTT.

The J gene is TRBJ1-4, the V gene TRBV4-1, with a tentative D call TRBD1 (5 bases). V was cut by 1 base and J by 3 bases, with 15 bases left in between. Germline V gene data show CDR1 as MGHRA and CDR2 as YSYEKL. This CDR3 has 17 residues. CDR3 in DNA: TGCGCCAGCAGCCAAGTAAGGACGAGGGGCCCTAATGAAAAACTGTTTTTT. This encodes CASSQVRTRGPNEKLFF.

This rearrangement joins TRBV6-6 to TRBJ2-7; D unresolved. The CDR3 runs to 12 residues. V lost 2 bases and J 3 bases, leaving 5 bases between the germline ends. CDR1 MNHNY and CDR2 SVGAGI come from the germline V gene (reference sequence). The CDR3 DNA reads TGTGCCAGCAGTTACCAGAACTACGAGCAGTACTTC. Translation: CASSYQNYEQYF.

The V call is TRBV7-3, the J call TRBJ2-1; 7 nucleotides align to TRBD2. From germline, CDR1 is SGHTA and CDR2 FQGTGA. The CDR3 is 14 amino acids. J was trimmed by 9 bases and V by 5 bases; bases with no gene match: 10. The CDR3 region is CASSPGSGIGEQFF. The CDR3 nucleotides read TGTGCCAGCAGCCCTGGGAGCGGGATAGGTGAGCAGTTCTTC.

The V and J genes are TRBV9 and TRBJ2-5; D perhaps matches TRBD2 (5 bases). CDR1 is SGDLS and CDR2 is YYNGEE in the germline V gene. Deletions cut 0 bases from V and 5 bases from J, with 11 bases between. This CDR3 spans 14 amino acids. CDR3 sequence (DNA): TGTGCCAGCAGCGTAGCTACGGGGATGGAGACCCAGTACTTC. This gives the protein CASSVATGMETQYF.